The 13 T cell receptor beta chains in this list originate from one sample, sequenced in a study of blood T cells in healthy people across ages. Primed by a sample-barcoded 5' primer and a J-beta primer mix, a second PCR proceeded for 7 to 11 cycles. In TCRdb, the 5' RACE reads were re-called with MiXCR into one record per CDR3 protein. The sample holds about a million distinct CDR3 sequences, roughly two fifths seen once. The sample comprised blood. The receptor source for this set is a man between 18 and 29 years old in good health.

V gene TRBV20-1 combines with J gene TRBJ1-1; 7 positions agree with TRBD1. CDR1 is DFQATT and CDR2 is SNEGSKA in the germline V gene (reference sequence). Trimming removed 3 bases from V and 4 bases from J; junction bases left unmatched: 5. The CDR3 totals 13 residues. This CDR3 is CSARGSGGTEAFF. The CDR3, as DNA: TGCAGTGCTAGGGGGTCAGGGGGCACTGAAGCTTTCTTT.

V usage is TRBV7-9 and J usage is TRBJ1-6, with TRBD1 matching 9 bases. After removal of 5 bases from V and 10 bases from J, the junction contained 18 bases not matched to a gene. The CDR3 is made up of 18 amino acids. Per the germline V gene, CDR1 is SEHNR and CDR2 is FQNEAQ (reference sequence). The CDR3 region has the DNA TGTGCCAGCAGCCTCGGGACAGGGTCGCCCAATTTAAACTCACCCCTCCACTTT. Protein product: CASSLGTGSPNLNSPLHF.

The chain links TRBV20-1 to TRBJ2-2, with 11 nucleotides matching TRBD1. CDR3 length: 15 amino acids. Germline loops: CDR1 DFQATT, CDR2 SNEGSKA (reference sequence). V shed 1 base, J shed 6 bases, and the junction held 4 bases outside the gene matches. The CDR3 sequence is CSARADRGLAGELFF. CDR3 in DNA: TGCAGTGCTAGAGCGGACAGGGGGCTTGCCGGGGAGCTGTTTTTT.

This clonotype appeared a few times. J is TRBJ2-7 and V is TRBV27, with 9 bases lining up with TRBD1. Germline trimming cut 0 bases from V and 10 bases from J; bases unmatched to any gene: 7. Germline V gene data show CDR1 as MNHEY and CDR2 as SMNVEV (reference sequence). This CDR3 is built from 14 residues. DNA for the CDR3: TGTGCCAGCAGTTTATCCGGGACAGGGAGTAGACAGTACTTC. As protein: CASSLSGTGSRQYF.

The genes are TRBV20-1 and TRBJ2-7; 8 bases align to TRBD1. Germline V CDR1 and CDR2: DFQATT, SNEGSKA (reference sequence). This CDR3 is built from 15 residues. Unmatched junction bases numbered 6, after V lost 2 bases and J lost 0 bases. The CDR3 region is CSARPLGQASYEQYF. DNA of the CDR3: TGCAGTGCTAGACCCTTGGGACAGGCCTCCTACGAGCAGTACTTC.

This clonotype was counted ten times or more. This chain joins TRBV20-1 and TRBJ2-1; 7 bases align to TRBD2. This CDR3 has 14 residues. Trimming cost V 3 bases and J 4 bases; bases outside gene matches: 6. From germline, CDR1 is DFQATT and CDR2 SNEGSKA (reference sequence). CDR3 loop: CSASPQRGYNEQFF. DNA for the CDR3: TGCAGTGCTAGCCCCCAGCGGGGTTACAATGAGCAGTTCTTC.

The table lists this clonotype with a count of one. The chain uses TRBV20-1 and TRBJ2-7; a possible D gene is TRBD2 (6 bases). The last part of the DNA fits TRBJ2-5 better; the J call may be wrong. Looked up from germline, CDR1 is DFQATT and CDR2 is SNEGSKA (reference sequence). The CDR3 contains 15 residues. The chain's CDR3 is CSARLHGTRKETQYF. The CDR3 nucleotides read TGCAGTGCTAGATTGCACGGGACTCGCAAAGAGACCCAGTACTTC.

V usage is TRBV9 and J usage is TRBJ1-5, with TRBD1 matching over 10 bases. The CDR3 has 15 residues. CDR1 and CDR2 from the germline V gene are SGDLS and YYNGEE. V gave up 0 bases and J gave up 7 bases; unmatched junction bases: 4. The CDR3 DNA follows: TGTGCCAGCAGCGTAGGGGGGGACAGGGGACAGCCCCAGCATTTT. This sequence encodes CASSVGGDRGQPQHF.

The CDR3 is CASSLMGLGSYNEQFF. The CDR3 DNA is TGTGCCAGCAGCTTGATGGGACTAGGATCCTACAATGAGCAGTTCTTC. The chain is built from TRBV5-6 and TRBJ2-1; 8 bases match TRBD2. Germline CDR1 is SGHDT and CDR2 is YYEEEE. V shed 1 base, J shed 1 base, and the junction held 4 bases outside the gene matches. The CDR3 covers 16 residues.

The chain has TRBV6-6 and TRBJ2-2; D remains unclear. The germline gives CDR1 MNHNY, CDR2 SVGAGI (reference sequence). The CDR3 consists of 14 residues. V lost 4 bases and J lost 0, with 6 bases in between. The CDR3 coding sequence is TGTGCCAGCAGTTTGCAACCGAACACCGGGGAGCTGTTTTTT. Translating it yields CASSLQPNTGELFF.

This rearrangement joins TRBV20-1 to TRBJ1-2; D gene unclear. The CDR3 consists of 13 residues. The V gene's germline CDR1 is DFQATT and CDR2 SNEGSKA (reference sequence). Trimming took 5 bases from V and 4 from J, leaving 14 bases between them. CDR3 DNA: TGCAGTGCTTACGACACTAAGGTCTATGGCTACACCTTC. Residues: CSAYDTKVYGYTF.

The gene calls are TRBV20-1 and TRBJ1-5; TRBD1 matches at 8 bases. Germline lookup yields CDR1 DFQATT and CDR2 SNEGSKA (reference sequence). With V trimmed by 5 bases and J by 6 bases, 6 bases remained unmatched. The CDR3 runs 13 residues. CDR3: CSAVQGAGQPQHF. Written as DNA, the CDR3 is TGCAGTGCTGTTCAGGGGGCCGGTCAGCCCCAGCATTTT.

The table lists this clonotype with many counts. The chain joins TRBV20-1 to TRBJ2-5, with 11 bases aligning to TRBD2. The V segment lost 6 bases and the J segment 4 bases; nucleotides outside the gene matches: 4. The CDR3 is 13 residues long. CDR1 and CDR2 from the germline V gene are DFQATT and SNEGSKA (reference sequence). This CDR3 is CSAPGLAGETQYF. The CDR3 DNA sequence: TGCAGTGCCCCAGGACTAGCGGGAGAGACCCAGTACTTC.